The 9 T cell receptor beta chains listed next were all sequenced from one sample in a study of CD8+CD57+ T cells in acquired aplastic anemia. Individuals selected for sequencing had exhibited CD8+CD57+ cell expansion on flow cytometry. Genomic DNA provided the template from which TCR beta VDJ and CDR3 profiles were obtained. TCRdb reprocessed the reads via MiXCR and lists one record per CDR3 protein. This sample has 150,000 to 200,000 distinct CDR3 sequences, with around half found just once. Sequenced input: sorted CD4+, CD8+, or CD8+CD57+ T cells (not recorded which) from PBMCs. The receptors stem from a human donor with aplastic anemia.

For the CDR3, the DNA is TGCAGTGCTAGAGAATGGCAGCTCGGCTACACCTTC. This gives the protein CSAREWQLGYTF. This chain connects TRBV20-1 to TRBJ1-2; D is unclear. Trimming left V 0 bases short and J 8 bases short, with 10 bases between. CDR3 length equals 12 residues. Looked up from germline, CDR1 is DFQATT and CDR2 is SNEGSKA (reference sequence).

This clonotype was seen at least ten times. The chain joins TRBV19 to TRBJ1-3, with D possibly being TRBD1 (6 bases). Germline V gene lookup returns CDR1 LNHDA and CDR2 SQIVND (reference sequence). Trimming shortened V by 3 bases and J by 4 bases, and 10 bases separated the two germline ends. CDR3 length equals 14 residues. The DNA of the CDR3 is TGTGCCAGTAGTATTCGGGACAACGGAAACACCATATATTTT. The encoded protein is CASSIRDNGNTIYF.

This clonotype was detected ten times or more. CDR3 amino acids: CAISEPGLTGELFF. CDR3 in DNA: TGTGCCATCAGTGAGCCCGGACTCACCGGGGAGCTGTTTTTT. The chain links TRBV10-3 to TRBJ2-2; a weak D match, TRBD2 (5 bases). Germline CDR1 ENHRY, CDR2 SYGVKD. The V end lost 2 bases, the J end lost 4 bases, and 8 bases lay between the germline ends. CDR3 length: 14 amino acids.

This clonotype was found many times. The J gene is TRBJ2-1, the V gene TRBV9, with a tentative D call TRBD2 (6 bases). Between the trimmed V and J ends, which lost 4 bases and 0 bases, there was a span of 8 bases. There are 14 residues in the CDR3. The germline CDR1 and CDR2 sequences are SGDLS and YYNGEE. Here the CDR3 reads CASSREFSYNEQFF. Written as DNA, the CDR3 is TGTGCCAGCAGCCGGGAGTTCTCCTACAATGAGCAGTTCTTC.

The sample holds a few counts of this clonotype. The chain carries TRBV18 and TRBJ2-7; D unclear. CDR1 is KGHSH, CDR2 LQKENI, per germline. This CDR3 has 15 amino acids. The germline V and J ends were trimmed by 0 bases and 0 bases, with 9 bases remaining between them. As DNA, the CDR3 is TGTGCCAGCTCACCACCGGGCAGGAGCTCCTACGAGCAGTACTTC. Encoded protein: CASSPPGRSSYEQYF.

This clonotype was picked up many times. V usage is TRBV19 and J usage is TRBJ1-5; TRBD1 agrees at 10 bases. The CDR3 runs to 14 residues. V lost 7 bases and J lost 4; bases outside the gene matches: 4. CDR1 is LNHDA and CDR2 is SQIVND in the germline V gene (reference sequence). CDR3 protein: CASKPGQGNQPQHF. CDR3 nucleotide sequence: TGTGCCAGTAAGCCGGGACAGGGGAATCAGCCCCAGCATTTT.

This clonotype was seen repeatedly, ten times or more. The chain couples TRBV7-6 to TRBJ1-3; D remains unclear. V was cut by 3 bases and J by 0 bases, with 9 bases left in between. Germline CDR1 and CDR2: SGHVS and FNYEAQ. CDR3 size: 15 residues. This CDR3 reads CASSFGRHSGNTIYF. In DNA form, the CDR3 reads TGTGCCAGCAGCTTTGGACGCCACTCTGGAAACACCATATATTTT.

This clonotype has more than one count but fewer than ten. The chain uses TRBV5-5 and TRBJ1-1, with D uncertain. Germline V CDR1 and CDR2: SGHKS, YYEKEE (reference sequence). This CDR3 contains 13 residues. V dropped 0 bases and J dropped 0 bases, with 3 bases sitting between them. This CDR3 reads CASSLVMNTEAFF. The CDR3 DNA reads as TGTGCCAGCAGCTTGGTTATGAACACTGAAGCTTTCTTT.

This clonotype came up a few times. It may be a read error: a sequence one base away is much more abundant. This chain links TRBV19 with TRBJ1-2; D not certain. V lost 6 bases, J lost 9 bases, and 17 bases lay in between. Germline CDR1 and CDR2: LNHDA and SQIVND (reference sequence). The CDR3 length is 13 residues. In DNA form, the CDR3 reads TGTGCCAGTAGCAGACAACCGCTCTCGAGCTACACCTTC. Encoded protein: CASSRQPLSSYTF.